The rows below give T cell receptor beta chains drawn from one sample of a study of cytomegalovirus exposure and HLA in healthy donors. Data came from immunoSEQ multiplex PCR; TCRdb stores just in-frame clones and leaves some out. The data show more than 150,000 clones, more than 85% seen once. Sequenced sample: PBMCs. The source of these receptors is a girl under three years old in good health and CMV-seronegative. The conserved cysteine and the conserved F or W are not part of the CDR3 here. Fields, in order: clone size, J gene, V gene, CDR3 protein. Not every row has a clone size; where given, it reads once, few, many or a size class.

. | TRBJ2-5 | TRBV5-1 | ASSPSASGQETQY
. | TRBJ2-5 | TRBV18 | ASSTGTSGGFETQY
. | TRBJ2-3 | TRBV4-1 | ASSQEFRDTQY
. | TRBJ2-1 | TRBV25-1 | ASSVSSNNEQF
. | TRBJ2-5 | TRBV30 | AWAGLAGSPQETQY
. | TRBJ2-1 | TRBV4-3 | ASSPSGLAVYNEQF
. | TRBJ2-2 | TRBV4-3 | ASSQVLSGELF
. | TRBJ2-3 | TRBV4-2 | ASSQGLAVTDTQY
few | TRBJ1-1 | TRBV19 | ASHPSSLPNTEAF
. | TRBJ2-7 | TRBV7-9 | ASALFLYEQY
. | TRBJ2-5 | TRBV7-3 | ASSLNSGGAGETQY
. | TRBJ1-4 | TRBV5-1 | ASSPGDYTNEKLF
. | TRBJ1-2 | TRBV5-6 | ASSGTGCGYT
. | . | TRBV5-1 | ASSFGLAVYEQY
. | TRBJ2-5 | TRBV7-9 | ASSFLGGVEETQY
. | TRBJ2-5 | TRBV7-8 | ASSLARLLAGGPPYQETQY
. | TRBJ1-5 | TRBV5-5 | ASSAGGYSNQPQH
once | TRBJ1-1 | TRBV14 | ASSQGMGTIIEAF
. | TRBJ1-1 | TRBV30 | AWTRPRFLDRDRVVAF
. | TRBJ2-2 | TRBV5-1 | ASSRAGAGVEDTGELF
. | TRBJ2-3 | TRBV6-6 | ASSLGLAGTDTQY
once | TRBJ2-7 | TRBV14 | ASSAGSATQQY
. | TRBJ1-3 | TRBV5-1 | ASSLDNSGNTIY
. | TRBJ1-5 | TRBV6-1 | ASSERQGEY
. | TRBJ1-4 | TRBV4-1 | ASSQRGGGEKLF
. | TRBJ2-3 | TRBV5-1 | ASSLGQTLSRVTQY
. | TRBJ2-7 | TRBV7-2 | ASSRTSGGQPYEQY
. | TRBJ1-2 | TRBV2 | ASSLEQGPDYGYT
. | TRBJ1-2 | TRBV6-6 | ASSYSRGNYGYT
. | TRBJ2-3 | TRBV6-5 | ASSYSAGPTDTQY
. | TRBJ1-2 | TRBV11-3 | ASSLGGRFPNYGYT
. | TRBJ1-2 | TRBV30 | AWSIRTGLSFSYGYT
. | TRBJ2-5 | TRBV10-2 | ASSVGLIQETQY
. | TRBJ2-7 | TRBV7-3 | ASSLRAGGLYEQY
few | TRBJ2-1 | TRBV5-1 | ASSWGQGVRNEQF
few | TRBJ1-4 | TRBV7-8 | ASSLETAGGLEKLF
. | TRBJ1-2 | TRBV7-9 | ASSRQGGHYGYT
. | TRBJ2-1 | TRBV19 | ASSISGSYNEQF
. | TRBJ1-1 | TRBV9 | ASSPEDSYIAMNTEAF
. | TRBJ2-1 | TRBV4-1 | ASNSGTGDNEQF
once | TRBJ2-1 | TRBV29-1 | SGSFNSYNEQF
. | TRBJ2-2 | TRBV4-1 | ASSQTGTVKPGELF
. | TRBJ1-4 | TRBV4-1 | ASSQPDRNEKLF
. | TRBJ1-5 | TRBV19 | ASSGGYQPQH
once | TRBJ2-7 | TRBV19 | ASSIGTGVLSYEQY
. | TRBJ2-7 | TRBV6-1 | ASSEIGTGKPYEQY
. | TRBJ1-2 | TRBV6-5 | ASSYSGQGGGYT
. | TRBJ2-3 | TRBV7-6 | ASSSRGDTQY
once | TRBJ2-1 | TRBV4-2 | ASSQDTTGTSAPGEQF
. | TRBJ2-5 | TRBV7-8 | ASSLTGLRVQETQY
. | TRBJ2-7 | TRBV19 | ASSIGQGPIYEQY
. | TRBJ1-2 | TRBV6-7 | ASKKPPGNTYIYGYT
. | TRBJ1-1 | TRBV9 | ASSVEGAGNTEAF
. | TRBJ2-1 | TRBV5-5 | ASSLGLASRYNEQF
. | TRBJ2-7 | TRBV5-4 | ASRRDSYEQY
. | TRBJ1-5 | TRBV2 | ASSDSRQGLYSNQPQH
. | TRBJ2-3 | TRBV9 | ASSPMGGETDTQY
. | TRBJ1-5 | TRBV7-9 | ASSRTGIDQPQH
. | TRBJ2-5 | TRBV7-2 | ASSLGVGRLTQETQY